The next 19 T cell receptor beta chains were all read from a single sample in a study of blood T cell repertoires in COVID-19. Sequencing used immunoSEQ multiplex PCR; TCRdb keeps in-frame clones, though not all of them. The sample yields approximately 90,000 clones, roughly 82% seen once. Sequenced material: peripheral blood. Source of these receptors: a man between 60 and 75 years old with acute or convalescent COVID-19.

The rearrangement joins TRBV6-5 to TRBJ2-1, with D maybe TRBD1 (6 bases). This CDR3 has 15 amino acids. Trimming removed 4 bases at V and 12 bases at J, with 22 bases between. CDR1 is MNHEY, CDR2 SVGAGI, per germline. This CDR3 reads CASSFRQVLPIAQFF. Written as DNA, the CDR3 is TGTGCCAGCAGTTTCCGACAGGTCCTGCCCATTGCGCAGTTCTTC.

The chain couples TRBV27 to TRBJ2-7, with 15 positions matching TRBD2. The germline gives CDR1 MNHEY, CDR2 SMNVEV (reference sequence). The CDR3 is 16 residues long. With 5 bases clipped from V and 6 bases from J, the junction kept 8 bases outside the gene matches. CDR3 residues: CASSPWTSGGASEQYF. The CDR3 DNA sequence: TGTGCCAGCAGTCCCTGGACTAGCGGGGGGGCAAGCGAGCAGTACTTC.

This chain joins TRBV7-6 and TRBJ2-2, with D perhaps TRBD2 (7 bases). The ends were cut back, 1 base at V and 4 bases at J, with 16 bases in the middle. Germline loops: CDR1 SGHVS, CDR2 FNYEAQ. The CDR3 covers 17 residues. CDR3 sequence (DNA): TGTGCCAGCAGCTTAGGAAGGGGCGGGGGCAGCACCGGGGAGCTGTTTTTT. Its translation: CASSLGRGGGSTGELFF.

The J gene is TRBJ1-2, the V gene TRBV5-4; TRBD1 might be the D (5 bases). This CDR3 is built from 14 residues. V was shortened by 5 bases and J by 0 bases, with 11 bases between the two germline ends. Germline loops: CDR1 SGHNT, CDR2 YYREEE (reference sequence). CDR3 DNA: TGTGCCAGCAGTGTTCAGGGATCTAACTATGGCTACACCTTC. Protein sequence: CASSVQGSNYGYTF.

The chain recombines TRBV2 with TRBJ2-1; 9 nucleotides line up with TRBD2. CDR1 SNHLY and CDR2 FYNNEI come from the germline V gene. V shed 11 bases, J shed 4 bases, and the junction held 9 bases outside the gene matches. CDR3 size: 14 residues. DNA of the CDR3: TGTGCCTGTCGCGTGGGACTAGCTTACAATGAGCAGTTCTTC. Residues: CACRVGLAYNEQFF.

The chain combines TRBV28 with TRBJ2-1; no reliable D call. Trimming took off 2 bases at V and 0 bases at J, with 11 bases between the two ends. Germline V CDR1 and CDR2: MDHEN, SYDVKM. This CDR3 is 16 amino acids long. CDR3 residues: CASSLPPLSSYNEQFF. For the CDR3, the DNA is TGTGCCAGCAGTTTACCCCCCCTTAGCTCCTACAATGAGCAGTTCTTC.

This sequence joins TRBV6-5 and TRBJ1-6; 7 bases fit TRBD1. Unmatched junction bases numbered 6, after V lost 4 bases and J lost 6 bases. The length of the CDR3 is 15 residues. Looked up from germline, CDR1 is MNHEY and CDR2 is SVGAGI. The CDR3 protein is CASSSTGTTNSPLHF. CDR3 bases: TGTGCCAGCAGTTCGACAGGGACGACTAATTCACCCCTCCACTTT.

The gene calls are TRBV5-4 and TRBJ2-3; 10 nucleotides align to TRBD1. CDR3 length: 16 amino acids. CDR1 and CDR2 (germline): SGHNT, YYREEE (reference sequence). Trimming removed 0 bases from V and 4 bases from J; junction bases left unmatched: 5. CDR3 loop: CASSLGGTGVPDTQYF. The CDR3 DNA follows: TGTGCCAGCAGCTTGGGTGGGACAGGGGTCCCAGATACGCAGTATTTT.

This clone has just a few counts. J is TRBJ1-2 and V is TRBV5-5; D gene uncertain. The CDR3 contains 14 residues. Germline V gene data show CDR1 as SGHKS and CDR2 as YYEKEE (reference sequence). The ends were cut back, 0 bases at V and 2 bases at J, with 8 bases in the middle. CDR3 sequence reads: CASSLERGNYGYTF. The CDR3 nucleotides read TGTGCCAGCAGCTTGGAACGGGGAAACTATGGCTACACCTTC.

CDR3: CASSRQVPGDIGELFF. The CDR3 nucleotides read TGTGCCAGCTCACGACAGGTCCCAGGGGATATCGGGGAGCTGTTTTTT. This chain connects TRBV18 to TRBJ2-2; D is perhaps TRBD1 (6 bases). The germline CDR1 and CDR2 sequences are KGHSH and LQKENI. Trimming took 4 bases from V and 7 from J, leaving 19 bases between them. This CDR3 is built from 16 residues.

This chain links TRBV7-7 with TRBJ2-6; 7 bases map to TRBD2. Unmatched junction bases numbered 11, after V lost 11 bases and J lost 1 base. Looked up from germline, CDR1 is SSHAT and CDR2 is FNYEAQ (reference sequence). This CDR3 is 16 amino acids long. In DNA form, the CDR3 reads TGTGCCGTACTCACTAGCGCAACTTCTGGGGCCAACGTCCTGACTTTC. Protein sequence: CAVLTSATSGANVLTF.

The V gene is TRBV7-9, the J gene TRBJ1-2; 7 bases map to TRBD1. The germline V gene encodes CDR1 SEHNR and CDR2 FQNEAQ (reference sequence). V gave up 3 bases and J gave up 6 bases; unmatched junction bases: 10. This CDR3 contains 15 residues. This CDR3 reads CASSFPGQTKDGYTF. The CDR3 DNA reads as TGTGCCAGCAGCTTTCCGGGACAGACAAAAGATGGCTACACCTTC.

The chain combines TRBV19 with TRBJ2-3, with no clear D. The CDR3 loop spans 13 amino acids. Germline V gives CDR1 LNHDA, CDR2 SQIVND (reference sequence). V was clipped by 5 bases and J by 6 bases, with 12 bases between them. The CDR3 spells CASSVASEDTQYF. The CDR3 DNA is TGTGCCAGTAGTGTGGCATCGGAGGATACGCAGTATTTT.

This chain connects TRBV27 to TRBJ2-5; possibly TRBD1 for D (6 bases). V lost 2 bases, J lost 4 bases, and 14 bases lay in between. The CDR3 sequence is 15 residues long. Germline lookup yields CDR1 MNHEY and CDR2 SMNVEV (reference sequence). This CDR3 reads CASSLMRGNGETQYF. CDR3 sequence (DNA): TGTGCCAGCAGTTTAATGAGGGGGAATGGAGAGACCCAGTACTTC.

The chain has TRBV4-1 and TRBJ1-6; tentatively, D is TRBD1 (6 bases). Germline assignment: CDR1 MGHRA and CDR2 YSYEKL. With 1 base removed from V and 9 bases from J, the gap between germline ends came to 13 bases. This CDR3 is 15 amino acids long. CDR3 amino acids: CASSQGEGGSSPLHF. As DNA, the CDR3 is TGCGCCAGCAGCCAAGGTGAGGGGGGGTCTTCACCCCTCCACTTT.

This chain links TRBV18 with TRBJ1-1, with D possibly being TRBD1 (5 bases). Trimming removed 2 bases from V and 4 bases from J, with 23 bases in between. This CDR3 is 18 amino acids long. Germline V gives CDR1 KGHSH, CDR2 LQKENI. The CDR3 reads CASSPYSRGIMGSTEAFF. The CDR3 DNA reads TGTGCCAGCTCACCATACTCCCGGGGGATAATGGGCAGCACTGAAGCTTTCTTT.

This sequence joins TRBV3-1 (or the pseudogene TRBV3-2) and TRBJ2-5; 13 nucleotides match TRBD2. The germline V gene has CDR1 LGHDT and CDR2 YNNKEL (reference sequence). The junction had 2 bases not matched to a gene; V was cut back by 3 bases and J by 1 base. The CDR3 covers 16 residues. CDR3 DNA: TGTGCCAGCAGCCACAGACTAGCGGGGGGCCAAGAGACCCAGTACTTC. Translated: CASSHRLAGGQETQYF.

The V call is TRBV27, the J call TRBJ1-1, with D maybe TRBD1 (6 bases). The CDR3 is 18 amino acids. Germline values: CDR1 MNHEY, CDR2 SMNVEV (reference sequence). The ends were cut back, 3 bases at V and 0 bases at J, with 20 bases in the middle. The CDR3: CASSFSAGRGLMNTEAFF. Here the CDR3 DNA reads TGTGCCAGCAGTTTCTCCGCCGGGAGGGGGTTAATGAACACTGAAGCTTTCTTT.

J is TRBJ2-1 and V is TRBV11-2, with TRBD2 identical over 11 bases. Germline trimming cut 5 bases from V and 8 bases from J; bases unmatched to any gene: 8. Germline V gives CDR1 SGHAT, CDR2 FQNNGV. The CDR3 runs to 15 residues. CDR3 region: CASSLSGGADYEQFF. CDR3 nucleotide sequence: TGTGCCAGCAGCCTTAGCGGGGGGGCCGACTATGAGCAGTTCTTC.